These T cell receptor beta chains were read from a single sample in a study of CD8 T cells in Susac syndrome. MiXCR, applied by TCRdb to the immunoSEQ multiplex PCR reads, yields one record per CDR3 protein. This table holds 150,000 or so distinct CDR3 sequences, about 94% found once. The sample taken for sequencing was CD8+ T cells from PBMCs. These receptors were taken from a human donor with multiple sclerosis. Both conserved end residues are part of each CDR3. The order of the fields is J gene, clone size, D gene, CDR3 length, V gene, CDR3 protein, CDR3 DNA. The D gene is left open where the match is weak. A row's size may be missing; if present it is once, few, many or a size class.

J gene: TRBJ1-6; clone size: NA; D gene: TRBD1; CDR3 length: 15; V gene: TRBV4-3; CDR3 protein: CASSEGTGVNSPLHF; CDR3 DNA: TGCGCCAGCAGCGAAGGGACAGGGGTTAATTCACCCCTCCACTTT
J gene: TRBJ2-3; clone size: NA; D gene: NA; CDR3 length: 15; V gene: TRBV6-2/TRBV6-3; CDR3 protein: CAITKTETSTDTQYF; CDR3 DNA: TGTGCCATCACCAAGACAGAAACCAGCACAGATACGCAGTATTTT
J gene: TRBJ2-7; clone size: NA; D gene: TRBD1; CDR3 length: 13; V gene: TRBV6-5; CDR3 protein: CASIGTGLYEQYF; CDR3 DNA: TGTGCCAGCATCGGGACAGGATTGTACGAGCAGTACTTC
J gene: TRBJ2-7; clone size: NA; D gene: NA; CDR3 length: 14; V gene: TRBV6-6; CDR3 protein: CAISPSGAEGEQYF; CDR3 DNA: TGTGCCATCTCCCCTAGTGGGGCGGAGGGTGAGCAGTACTTC
J gene: TRBJ2-5; clone size: NA; D gene: NA; CDR3 length: 15; V gene: TRBV13; CDR3 protein: CASSSFKRLQETQYF; CDR3 DNA: TGTGCCAGCAGCTCCTTCAAGCGACTCCAAGAGACCCAGTACTTC
J gene: TRBJ1-2; clone size: NA; D gene: NA; CDR3 length: 11; V gene: TRBV2; CDR3 protein: CASRTQDGYTF; CDR3 DNA: TGTGCCAGCAGGACTCAGGATGGCTACACCTTC
J gene: TRBJ1-1; clone size: NA; D gene: TRBD1; CDR3 length: 16; V gene: TRBV2; CDR3 protein: CASSFDRGQRNTEAFF; CDR3 DNA: TGTGCCAGCAGTTTCGACAGGGGGCAGAGGAACACTGAAGCTTTCTTT
J gene: TRBJ2-1; clone size: NA; D gene: TRBD2; CDR3 length: 15; V gene: TRBV20-1; CDR3 protein: CSARDRGSGGREQFF; CDR3 DNA: TGCAGTGCTAGAGATCGTGGTAGCGGGGGCCGTGAGCAGTTCTTC
J gene: TRBJ1-2; clone size: NA; D gene: NA; CDR3 length: 15; V gene: TRBV15; CDR3 protein: CATSRDRRDPYGYTF; CDR3 DNA: TGTGCCACCAGCAGAGATCGGAGGGACCCCTATGGCTACACCTTC
J gene: TRBJ1-2; clone size: once; D gene: TRBD1; CDR3 length: 14; V gene: TRBV7-9; CDR3 protein: CASRGQDPYYGYTF; CDR3 DNA: TGTGCCAGCAGAGGACAGGATCCCTACTATGGCTACACCTTC
J gene: TRBJ2-3; clone size: NA; D gene: NA; CDR3 length: 11; V gene: TRBV5-1; CDR3 protein: CASSPSVTQYF; CDR3 DNA: TGCGCCAGCAGCCCCTCAGTTACGCAGTATTTT
J gene: TRBJ2-1; clone size: NA; D gene: NA; CDR3 length: 18; V gene: TRBV3-1; CDR3 protein: CASSQDQLARSWYNEQFF; CDR3 DNA: TGTGCCAGCAGCCAAGATCAACTAGCCCGTAGTTGGTACAATGAGCAGTTCTTC
J gene: TRBJ1-5; clone size: NA; D gene: TRBD1; CDR3 length: 14; V gene: TRBV30; CDR3 protein: CAWSHQGARQPQHF; CDR3 DNA: TGTGCCTGGAGTCATCAGGGGGCCCGGCAGCCCCAGCATTTT
J gene: TRBJ2-1; clone size: NA; D gene: NA; CDR3 length: 11; V gene: TRBV29-1; CDR3 protein: CSVEDSNEQFF; CDR3 DNA: TGCAGCGTTGAAGATTCTAATGAGCAGTTCTTC
J gene: TRBJ2-3; clone size: NA; D gene: NA; CDR3 length: 18; V gene: TRBV4-2; CDR3 protein: CASSQDPLAAGSTDTQYF; CDR3 DNA: TGTGCCAGCAGCCAAGACCCTTTAGCGGCGGGGAGCACAGATACGCAGTATTTT
J gene: TRBJ2-7; clone size: NA; D gene: NA; CDR3 length: 14; V gene: TRBV5-4; CDR3 protein: CASSLRDLPYEQYF; CDR3 DNA: TGTGCCAGCAGCTTACGAGACTTGCCCTACGAGCAGTACTTC
J gene: TRBJ2-3; clone size: NA; D gene: TRBD2; CDR3 length: 17; V gene: TRBV7-9; CDR3 protein: CASSFLPTSGLTDTQYF; CDR3 DNA: TGTGCCAGCAGCTTCCTCCCGACTAGCGGTCTCACAGATACGCAGTATTTT
J gene: TRBJ2-6; clone size: NA; D gene: NA; CDR3 length: 13; V gene: TRBV28; CDR3 protein: CASRGGGANVLTF; CDR3 DNA: TGTGCCAGCAGGGGCGGTGGGGCCAACGTCCTGACTTTC
J gene: TRBJ1-6; clone size: NA; D gene: NA; CDR3 length: 16; V gene: TRBV3-1; CDR3 protein: CASSSEGDSYNSPLHF; CDR3 DNA: TGTGCCAGCAGCTCGGAGGGCGACAGCTATAATTCACCCCTCCACTTT
J gene: TRBJ2-7; clone size: NA; D gene: NA; CDR3 length: 13; V gene: TRBV30; CDR3 protein: CAWSRGIRYEQYF; CDR3 DNA: TGTGCCTGGAGTCGGGGCATTAGGTACGAGCAGTACTTC
J gene: TRBJ2-1; clone size: once; D gene: TRBD1; CDR3 length: 14; V gene: TRBV7-8; CDR3 protein: CASSSGQGPNEQFF; CDR3 DNA: TGTGCCAGCAGCTCCGGACAGGGCCCCAATGAGCAGTTCTTC
J gene: TRBJ1-3; clone size: NA; D gene: NA; CDR3 length: 12; V gene: TRBV30; CDR3 protein: CAWTEDGNTIYF; CDR3 DNA: TGTGCCTGGACCGAGGATGGAAACACCATATATTTT